This T cell receptor beta chain was sequenced for a study of human T cells and chemical hapten exposure. Findings of the study overall: Counts of TCRs above 1 in 1000 frequency stayed unchanged with DPC sensitization.

In this sample, this clonotype turned up many times. What it recognizes is unknown. Time point specified: healthy volunteer bleed at 2 weeks. Total RNA was isolated from whole blood that had not been fractionated. Germline trimming cut 1 base from V and 4 bases from J; bases unmatched to any gene: 3. The V gene's germline CDR1 is SGHDT and CDR2 YYEEEE. The CDR3 extends over 16 amino acids. Per the original methods: Across samples, TCR counts had a median of about 92,000 and ranged from roughly 23,224 to 750,000. TCRdb independently ran MiXCR on the RACE reads; one entry per CDR3 protein. The V and J calls here are based on TCRdb, not the publication. The table has 43,000 or so distinct CDR3 sequences, over 3.5% seen once; the top ten hold roughly 1.7%.

Material for sequencing was whole blood. The TCR sequence derives from a female donor in good health. Some clones in this sample may be carry-over from other donors' samples. The V gene is TRBV5-6, the J gene TRBJ2-2, with TRBD2 matching over 11 bases. The DNA of the CDR3 is TGTGCCAGCAGCTTGTTGACTAGCGGGGCCACCGGGGAGCTGTTTTTT. It codes for CASSLLTSGATGELFF. Using reference TRBV5-6 and TRBJ2-2 for the parts outside the CDR3, the full variable domain is DAGVTQSPTHLIKTRGQQVTLRCSPKSGHDTVSWYQQALGQGPQFIFQYYEEEERQRGNFPDRFSGHQFPNYSSELNVNALLLGDSALYLCASSLLTSGATGELFFGEGSRLTVL.